The T cell receptor (beta chain) described here comes from a study of T-cell reconstitution after alpha-beta-depleted transplantation in children. This sample's TCRbeta library carried unique molecular identifier barcodes. TCRdb re-analysed the PCR reads in MiXCR, keeping a single row per CDR3 protein. Of some 240,000 distinct CDR3 sequences in the sample, about 11% were seen once. J was trimmed by 5 bases and V by 8 bases; bases with no gene match: 9. The CDR3 has 15 amino acids. In germline, CDR1 is MNHEY, CDR2 SVGEGT. This clonotype was seen ten or more times. The starting material was PBMCs from the stem cell graft donor, obtained from the stem cell graft. The clonotype originates from a human donor who donated a stem cell graft to a child with acute lymphoblastic leukemia. The chain has TRBV6-2 or TRBV6-3 and TRBJ2-1, with 10 positions matching TRBD2. The CDR3: CASSRLAGQDNEQFF. The CDR3, as DNA: TGTGCCAGCTCCCGACTAGCGGGCCAAGACAATGAGCAGTTCTTC.